One and the same sample provided the 21 T cell receptor beta chains below, sequenced in a study of technical replicates of blood from a few donors. Libraries were prepared by immunoSEQ multiplex PCR; TCRdb keeps only in-frame clonotypes and omits some of them. The data contain some 77,000 clones, 80% to 95% of them singletons. Sequencing was done on a sample of T cells isolated from PBMCs. The receptors were sampled from a human donor in good health.

The chain couples TRBV5-6 to TRBJ2-7; 8 nucleotides line up with TRBD2. The CDR3 loop spans 14 amino acids. CDR1 is SGHDT, CDR2 YYEEEE, per germline. V shed 1 base, J shed 4 bases, and the junction held 4 bases outside the gene matches. This CDR3 is CASSLYGREYEQYF. CDR3 bases: TGTGCCAGCAGCTTGTACGGGAGGGAGTACGAGCAGTACTTC.

V and J are TRBV7-6 and TRBJ1-1; D call uncertain. V was pared by 0 bases and J by 5 bases, with 7 bases between. The CDR3 is 13 amino acids. Germline-derived CDR1 and CDR2 are SGHVS and FNYEAQ. For the CDR3, the DNA is TGTGCCAGCAGCTTAGCGGAGCGGACTGAAGCTTTCTTT. It yields the protein CASSLAERTEAFF.

V gene TRBV7-9 combines with J gene TRBJ2-7, with 11 bases aligning to TRBD1. The J segment lost 5 bases and the V segment lost 7 bases, leaving 10 bases of the junction unmatched. This CDR3 is 15 amino acids long. Germline CDR1 and CDR2: SEHNR and FQNEAQ (reference sequence). The CDR3 loop reads CASTGQGAFSHEQYF. CDR3 bases: TGTGCCAGCACCGGACAGGGGGCGTTCAGCCACGAGCAGTACTTC.

This clone was seen just once. The rearrangement links TRBV15 to TRBJ2-7; 9 bases match TRBD1. The V segment lost 4 bases and the J segment 9 bases; nucleotides outside the gene matches: 13. The germline CDR1 and CDR2 sequences are LNHNV and YYDKDF (reference sequence). This CDR3 contains 15 residues. The CDR3 DNA sequence: TGTGCCACCAGCAAGGGGGGACAGGGCCCTCGGGGGCAGTACTTC. Translation: CATSKGGQGPRGQYF. The full variable domain, in which reference TRBV15 and TRBJ2-7 provide the parts outside the CDR3, is DAMVIQNPRYQVTQFGKPVTLSCSQTLNHNVMYWYQQKSSQAPKLLFHYYDKDFNNEADTPDNFQSRRPNTSFCFLDIRSPGLGDTAMYLCATSKGGQGPRGQYFGPGTRLTVT.

This chain joins TRBV11-2 and TRBJ2-7; TRBD2 matches 15 bases. Per germline, CDR1 SGHAT and CDR2 FQNNGV. The length of the CDR3 is 15 residues. J gave up 4 bases and V 3 bases, and 1 base lay outside the gene matches. The CDR3 DNA sequence: TGTGCCAGCAGCTTCGGACTAGCGGGAGGGTACGAGCAGTACTTC. Protein product: CASSFGLAGGYEQYF.

This clone was seen a few times. This chain connects TRBV14 to TRBJ1-2, with D maybe TRBD1 (5 bases). V lost 1 base, J lost 5 bases, and 14 bases lay in between. Germline V gives CDR1 SGHDN, CDR2 FVKESK. This CDR3 has 15 residues. DNA for the CDR3: TGTGCCAGCAGCCAAGTTACGGGGGAGGTGTATGGCTACACCTTC. Amino acids: CASSQVTGEVYGYTF.

The sample holds a few counts of this clone. The V and J genes are TRBV19 and TRBJ2-7, with D maybe TRBD1 (6 bases). Germline CDR1 reads LNHDA; CDR2 reads SQIVND (reference sequence). V lost 5 bases to trimming and J lost 4 bases, with 18 bases between them. CDR3 size: 15 residues. CDR3 nucleotides: TGTGCCAGTAGTGAGCAAGGGGGAGAGAGATACGAGCAGTACTTC. Encoded protein: CASSEQGGERYEQYF.

This chain uses TRBV10-3 with TRBJ2-7, with 14 bases lining up with TRBD2. The CDR3 contains 15 residues. Germline V gene lookup returns CDR1 ENHRY and CDR2 SYGVKD. After removal of 0 bases from V and 7 bases from J, the junction contained 2 bases not matched to a gene. In DNA, the CDR3 is TGTGCCATCAGTGAGTCGGGACTAGCGGGAGAGGAGCAGTACTTC. Protein sequence: CAISESGLAGEEQYF.

The V call is TRBV5-5, the J call TRBJ2-1; 8 bases are a match to TRBD2. CDR3 length equals 17 residues. The V gene end was trimmed by 3 bases and the J gene end by 5 bases; junction bases not matched to a gene: 13. Germline V gene data show CDR1 as SGHKS and CDR2 as YYEKEE (reference sequence). The CDR3 DNA follows: TGTGCCAGCAGCTGGGGCGTGCAGCGGGAGAGGGACAATGAGCAGTTCTTC. Its translation: CASSWGVQRERDNEQFF.

The rearrangement links TRBV7-2 to TRBJ1-5; TRBD1 aligns across 7 bases. Germline V gene data show CDR1 as SGHTA and CDR2 as FQGNSA. J lost 4 bases, V lost 1 base, and 4 bases had no gene match. The CDR3 extends over 15 amino acids. The CDR3 nucleotides read TGTGCCAGCAGCTTAGGCGGGACAGCAAATCAGCCCCAGCATTTT. Amino acid sequence: CASSLGGTANQPQHF.

This chain joins TRBV13 and TRBJ2-3; D ambiguous. The V gene lost 6 bases and the J gene lost 2 bases, with 18 bases spanning the gap. The CDR3 is 16 residues long. Germline CDR1 reads PRHDT; CDR2 reads FYEKMQ (reference sequence). CDR3 coding DNA: TGTGCCAGCAGAAGTAGACATAGAGTGGACACAGATACGCAGTATTTT. Amino acids: CASRSRHRVDTDTQYF.

The chain combines TRBV9 with TRBJ1-2, with D unclear. Germline assignment: CDR1 SGDLS and CDR2 YYNGEE. V was trimmed by 3 bases and J by 5 bases, leaving 11 bases between them. The CDR3 totals 13 residues. The CDR3 nucleotides read TGTGCCAGCAGCGGACGGGTGGAATATGGCTACACCTTC. Translated: CASSGRVEYGYTF.

The chain carries TRBV27 and TRBJ1-1, with D maybe TRBD1 (6 bases). Germline V gene sequence: CDR1 MNHEY, CDR2 SMNVEV (reference sequence). This CDR3 is built from 14 residues. Trimming pared 2 bases from V and 2 bases from J, leaving 9 bases between. CDR3 amino acids: CASSLLRGNTEAFF. The CDR3 DNA is TGTGCCAGCAGTTTACTCAGGGGAAACACTGAAGCTTTCTTT.

This clone occurred a few times. The chain recombines TRBV9 with TRBJ1-1, with 12 nucleotides matching TRBD1. V shed 4 bases, J shed 4 bases, and the junction held 8 bases outside the gene matches. The CDR3 runs 16 residues. From germline, CDR1 is SGDLS and CDR2 YYNGEE. In DNA form, the CDR3 reads TGTGCCAGCAGCTCCGGGACAGGGGGCTTATTCACTGAAGCTTTCTTT. The encoded protein is CASSSGTGGLFTEAFF.

This sequence joins TRBV29-1 and TRBJ2-3; TRBD1 matches 7 bases. The CDR3 covers 13 residues. With V trimmed by 6 bases and J by 5 bases, 8 bases remained unmatched. Per germline, CDR1 SQVTM and CDR2 ANQGSEA. CDR3 region: CSVRGQAGDTQYF. Here the CDR3 DNA reads TGCAGCGTGCGAGGACAGGCCGGAGATACGCAGTATTTT.

This rearrangement joins TRBV7-8 to TRBJ2-2, with 10 bases lining up with TRBD2. The CDR3 has 18 residues. With 5 bases clipped from V and 0 bases from J, the junction kept 9 bases outside the gene matches. Per germline, CDR1 SGHVS and CDR2 FQNEAQ. The CDR3 bases are TGTGCCAGCAGCCCGAGAGACCTAGCGGGGGCGAACACCGGGGAGCTGTTTTTT. Translating gives CASSPRDLAGANTGELFF.

The V and J genes are TRBV11-2 and TRBJ2-1, with D unclear. The CDR3 is 16 residues long. Per germline, CDR1 SGHAT and CDR2 FQNNGV. The ends were cut back, 3 bases at V and 0 bases at J, with 12 bases in the middle. For the CDR3, the DNA is TGTGCCAGCAGCTTGGAGCACTGGAGCTCCTACAATGAGCAGTTCTTC. Amino acids: CASSLEHWSSYNEQFF.

The genes are TRBV4-1 and TRBJ2-7; TRBD2 matches 7 bases. The J segment lost 0 bases and the V segment lost 1 base, leaving 3 bases of the junction unmatched. The germline gives CDR1 MGHRA, CDR2 YSYEKL. This CDR3 comprises 15 residues. This CDR3 is CASSQGGGSSYEQYF. The CDR3 DNA reads TGCGCCAGCAGCCAAGGGGGGGGAAGCTCCTACGAGCAGTACTTC.

The J gene is TRBJ1-5, the V gene TRBV12-5, with D hard to call. Germline assignment: CDR1 LGHNT and CDR2 FRNRAP. The ends were cut back, 1 base at V and 4 bases at J, with 5 bases in the middle. The CDR3 consists of 13 residues. As DNA, the CDR3 is TGTGCTAGTGGTTTGGCGCTAAATCAGCCCCAGCATTTT. It encodes CASGLALNQPQHF.

This clone was found once. The rearrangement uses TRBV10-2 and TRBJ2-7; D is perhaps TRBD2 (5 bases). Per germline, CDR1 WSHSY and CDR2 SAAADI. The CDR3 consists of 15 residues. Trimming cost V 3 bases and J 3 bases, with 15 bases left between them. CDR3 in amino acids: CASSEEGALNYEQYF. The CDR3 region has the DNA TGCGCCAGCAGTGAAGAGGGAGCCTTAAACTACGAGCAGTACTTC.

The chain carries TRBV7-9 and TRBJ1-2; D may be TRBD1 (5 bases). The CDR3 runs 15 residues. V gave up 1 base and J gave up 4 bases, with 13 bases separating them. The germline gives CDR1 SEHNR, CDR2 FQNEAQ (reference sequence). The CDR3 region is CASSLERGAIYGYTF. The CDR3 coding sequence is TGTGCCAGCAGCTTAGAAAGGGGCGCGATCTATGGCTACACCTTC.